Listed below are T cell receptor beta chains from one sample, sequenced in a study of cytomegalovirus exposure and HLA in healthy donors. Sequencing used immunoSEQ multiplex PCR; TCRdb keeps in-frame clones, though not all of them. Here the sample spans more than 150,000 clones, roughly 80% being singletons. Sequencing was carried out using PBMCs. The receptors here all came from a man aged 45-65 years in good health and CMV-seronegative. The CDR3 runs from the conserved cysteine through the conserved F or W. A D gene is named only where the DNA matches it firmly. A row's size may be missing; if present it is once, few, many or a size class.

>-|TRBD2|TRBJ2-1|TRBV6-5
TGTGCCAGCAGTTATTCGAGGACGGGGGGTGAGCAGTTCTTC
CASSYSRTGGEQFF
>-|-|TRBJ1-1|TRBV25-1
TGTGCCAGCAGTGCGTGGGGAAGGGGAGGAGCTTTCTTT
CASSAWGRGGAFF
>once|TRBD1|TRBJ1-2|TRBV5-4
TGTGCCAGCAGCTCGACCGGGACAGGCGACGTAGGGGCTAACTATGGCTACACCTTC
CASSSTGTGDVGANYGYTF
>-|-|TRBJ1-2|TRBV2
TGTGCCAGCAGTGTTAGGAGTAACTATGGCTACACCTTC
CASSVRSNYGYTF
>-|TRBD1|TRBJ1-3|TRBV19
TGTGCCAGTAGCCGGACAGGAGGAAACACCATATATTTT
CASSRTGGNTIYF
>-|TRBD1|TRBJ1-4|TRBV2
TGTGCCAGCAGGGTTACAGGGGCTGCAACTAATGAAAAACTGTTTTTT
CASRVTGAATNEKLFF
>once|-|TRBJ1-2|TRBV5-5
TGTGCCAGCAGCTCCAATGATGGGGCGACCTATGGCTACACCTTC
CASSSNDGATYGYTF
>-|-|TRBJ1-5|TRBV5-8
TGTGCCAGCAGAACGGGACAAGCACCTAGCAATCAGCCCCAGCATTTT
CASRTGQAPSNQPQHF
>-|-|TRBJ2-2|TRBV21-1
TGTGCCAGCAGCAAAGTAATTAGCGGCTTATCGAACACCGGGGAGCTGTTTTTT
CASSKVISGLSNTGELFF
>few|-|TRBJ1-2|TRBV9
TGTGCCAGCAGCGATATGAGGGGCTACACCTTC
CASSDMRGYTF
>-|-|TRBJ2-7|TRBV19
TGTGCCAGTAGAGAGGCCGGGTTCTCCTACGAGCAGTACTTC
CASREAGFSYEQYF
>-|-|TRBJ1-2|TRBV19
TGTGCCAGTAGTATAAGCCATTATGGCTACACCTTC
CASSISHYGYTF
>-|-|TRBJ1-3|TRBV19
TGTGCCAGTAGTCTTCCTTTACGGGTCTCTGGAAACACCATATATTTT
CASSLPLRVSGNTIYF
>once|TRBD2|TRBJ2-1|TRBV7-2
TGTGCCAGCAGCTTTCTAGCGGGGTCGTACAATGAGCAGTTCTTC
CASSFLAGSYNEQFF
>-|-|TRBJ2-3|TRBV9
TGTGCCAGCAGCGTAGTAGCTACTAGCACAGATACGCAGTATTTT
CASSVVATSTDTQYF
>-|-|TRBJ2-1|TRBV7-3
TGTGCCAGCAGCCTCCGGGACTCCGACAATGAGCAGTTCTTC
CASSLRDSDNEQFF
>-|TRBD1|TRBJ2-7|TRBV5-5
TGTGCCAGCAGGCGACCGGGACAGGGTGCCTACGAGCAGTACTTC
CASRRPGQGAYEQYF
>-|TRBD1|TRBJ2-2|TRBV27
TGTGCCAGCGCACTAAACAGGGGGAGGTCTAGCCGGGAGCTGTTTTTT
CASALNRGRSSRELFF
>few|TRBD2|TRBJ2-3|TRBV15
TGTGCCACCAGCTCCGGGACTAGCGGGGGGCGGGATACGCAGTATTTT
CATSSGTSGGRDTQYF
>-|TRBD1|TRBJ2-7|TRBV5-1
TGCGCCAGCAGCTTTGGGAGTGGACAGGTCTTCTCCTACGAGCAGTACTTC
CASSFGSGQVFSYEQYF
>-|-|TRBJ2-7|TRBV2
TGTGCCAGTGGGCTGAAAGGACAGGTGGGGGGCGAGCAGTACTTC
CASGLKGQVGGEQYF
>-|TRBD1|TRBJ1-1|TRBV4-3
TGCGCCAGCAGCTATAGTAGGGGGCCCACTGAAGCTTTCTTT
CASSYSRGPTEAFF
>-|TRBD2|TRBJ2-7|TRBV7-9
TGTGCCAGCAGCCCCGGGGGGGTGAGCTACGAGCAGTACTTC
CASSPGGVSYEQYF
>-|TRBD1|TRBJ1-1|TRBV30
TGTGCCTGGAGTGTAGGGACAGGAGTGAACACTGAAGCTTTCTTT
CAWSVGTGVNTEAFF
>-|-|TRBJ1-5|TRBV9
TGTGCCAGCAGCCCTCGTGGACATCCGGATCAGCCCCAGCATTTT
CASSPRGHPDQPQHF
>-|TRBD1|TRBJ1-2|TRBV4-1
TGCGCCAGCAGCCCCGGACAGGGGACTTCTGGCTACACCTTC
CASSPGQGTSGYTF
>-|-|TRBJ1-3|TRBV7-9
TGTGCCAGCAGCCGTCGGGGGGTCTCTGGAAACACCATATATTTT
CASSRRGVSGNTIYF
>once|-|TRBJ1-2|TRBV30
TGTGCCTGGAGGGGGCAGCCTGACTATGGCTACACCTTC
CAWRGQPDYGYTF
>once|TRBD2|TRBJ2-5|TRBV5-6
TGTGCCAGCAGCCCGGGACTAGCGGGGGGGCGCGAGACCCAGTACTTC
CASSPGLAGGRETQYF
>-|-|TRBJ2-5|TRBV18
TGTGCCAGCTCACAACCGCGAGGCAGAGAGACCCAGTACTTC
CASSQPRGRETQYF
>-|TRBD2|TRBJ2-7|TRBV7-2
TGTGCCAGCAGCTTCGGCGGGGGGGGTACCTACGAGCAGTACTTC
CASSFGGGGTYEQYF
>-|TRBD2|TRBJ2-7|TRBV6-6
TGTGCCAGCAGTCCTACTAGCGGGGGTTACTACGAGCAGTACTTC
CASSPTSGGYYEQYF
>-|-|TRBJ2-7|TRBV21-1
TGTGCCAGCAGCAAAGTCGGGGTTTGCGAGCAGTACTTC
CASSKVGVCEQYF
>-|-|TRBJ2-1|TRBV6-5
TGTGCCAGCAGCACTACTAGCTACAATGAGCAGTTCTTC
CASSTTSYNEQFF
>-|-|TRBJ2-7|TRBV7-2
TGTGCCAGCAGCGTGGACGGACAGATATACGAGCAGTACTTC
CASSVDGQIYEQYF
>-|TRBD1|TRBJ2-5|TRBV19
TGTGCCAGTAGGAGACAGGGGATAGAGACCCAGTACTTC
CASRRQGIETQYF